The 32 T cell receptor beta chains listed next were all sequenced from one sample in a study of post-analysis software for immune sequencing data. Tagging with unique molecular identifiers was a feature of the TCR beta cDNA libraries. MiXCR, run by TCRdb on the PCR reads, gives a single entry per CDR3 protein. The table includes hundreds of thousands of distinct CDR3 sequences, more than 50% detected once. These receptors lack a known antigen. Broader study findings: Controls showed lower frequencies than patients for roughly five TRBV segments, and TRBV5-6, TRBV5-1 and TRBV20-1 were among these.

Sequenced: blood. The receptors stem from a girl aged 2 to 10 with multiple sclerosis.

For this clonotype: One junction end does not reproduce the germline sequence, and a read error may be involved. In DNA form, the CDR3 reads TGTGCCAGCAGCCAAGAAAGGCGGGGAAAAGAGGCCCAGTACTTC. The encoded protein is CASSQERRGKEAQYF. V and J are TRBV4-2 and TRBJ2-5, with D possibly being TRBD2 (6 bases). In germline, CDR1 is LGHNA, CDR2 YNFKEQ. This CDR3 is built from 15 residues.

V usage is TRBV5-5 and J usage is TRBJ1-1, with 9 bases lining up with TRBD1. Germline loops: CDR1 SGHKS, CDR2 YYEKEE (reference sequence). Trimming cost V 4 bases and J 1 base; bases outside gene matches: 8. The CDR3 runs to 16 residues. CDR3: CASSRGTGWGNTEAFF. CDR3 nucleotides: TGTGCCAGCAGCCGCGGGACAGGGTGGGGGAACACTGAAGCTTTCTTT.

This clonotype has more than one count but fewer than ten. The chain is built from TRBV29-1 and TRBJ1-1; D remains ambiguous. V was clipped by 0 bases and J by 0 bases, with 11 bases between them. Germline lookup yields CDR1 SQVTM and CDR2 ANQGSEA. This CDR3 has 15 amino acids. CDR3 region: CSVEDRRTMNTEAFF. The CDR3 DNA reads TGCAGCGTTGAAGATCGGCGCACTATGAACACTGAAGCTTTCTTT.

V usage is TRBV10-3 and J usage is TRBJ2-5; 7 bases are shared with TRBD1. Germline CDR1 reads ENHRY; CDR2 reads SYGVKD. V was clipped by 1 base and J by 4 bases; unmatched bases: 3. CDR3 size: 14 residues. The CDR3 sequence is CAISEFAGGETQYF. The CDR3 nucleotides read TGTGCCATCAGTGAGTTTGCAGGGGGAGAGACCCAGTACTTC.

The chain joins TRBV5-1 to TRBJ2-3; D is possibly TRBD1 (7 bases). This CDR3 comprises 15 residues. Germline values: CDR1 SGHRS, CDR2 YFSETQ. V lost 5 bases and J 0 bases, leaving 13 bases between the germline ends. The CDR3 nucleotides read TGCGCCAGCAGGGCGGGACAGACTAGCACAGATACGCAGTATTTT. It encodes CASRAGQTSTDTQYF.

This clonotype was detected a few times. The chain carries TRBV29-1 and TRBJ2-1; 7 positions agree with TRBD1. This CDR3 comprises 12 residues. Trimming at V came to 1 base and at J to 8 bases, leaving 2 bases not matched to a gene. Germline V lookup: CDR1 SQVTM, CDR2 ANQGSEA. The CDR3 sequence: CSVEGQGDEQFF. CDR3 nucleotides: TGCAGCGTTGAAGGTCAGGGGGATGAGCAGTTCTTC.

This chain's CDR3 is CAISESQAGYNEQFF. In DNA, the CDR3 is TGTGCCATCAGTGAGTCTCAAGCGGGGTATAATGAGCAGTTCTTC. This sequence joins TRBV10-3 and TRBJ2-1, with 7 bases fitting TRBD2. The CDR3 covers 15 residues. V shed 0 bases, J shed 7 bases, and the junction held 6 bases outside the gene matches. Germline CDR1 and CDR2: ENHRY and SYGVKD.

In this sample, this clonotype turned up a few times. V gene TRBV5-1 combines with J gene TRBJ1-2, with unresolved D. The CDR3 runs 14 residues. V was pared by 0 bases and J by 4 bases, with 10 bases between. Germline V lookup: CDR1 SGHRS, CDR2 YFSETQ. CDR3 nucleotide sequence: TGCGCCAGCAGCTTGGCCGGGGATTCCTATGGCTACACCTTC. Its translation: CASSLAGDSYGYTF.

This chain's CDR3 is CSVARDSYEQYF. The CDR3 bases are TGCAGCGTGGCTAGAGATTCCTACGAGCAGTACTTC. V gene TRBV29-1 combines with J gene TRBJ2-7, with unresolved D. Germline loops: CDR1 SQVTM, CDR2 ANQGSEA. Trimming took 6 bases from V and 1 from J, leaving 10 bases between them. This CDR3 has 12 amino acids.

This clonotype was found once. This rearrangement joins TRBV29-1 to TRBJ2-3; a possible D gene is TRBD2 (5 bases). V was pared by 2 bases and J by 10 bases, with 10 bases between. The germline CDR1 and CDR2 sequences are SQVTM and ANQGSEA. The CDR3 extends over 11 amino acids. CDR3: CSVENGGAQYF. The DNA of the CDR3 is TGCAGCGTTGAAAACGGAGGAGCGCAGTATTTT.

The CDR3 DNA sequence: TGCAGTGCTAACCGTAACTCCTACAATGAGCAGTTCTTC. Amino acids: CSANRNSYNEQFF. The chain links TRBV20-1 to TRBJ2-1; no definite D call. There are 13 residues in the CDR3. Deletions cut 4 bases from V and 0 bases from J, with 7 bases between. Germline CDR1 and CDR2: DFQATT and SNEGSKA (reference sequence).

The V and J genes are TRBV5-1 and TRBJ1-2, with no clear D. The CDR3 runs to 15 residues. Germline-derived CDR1 and CDR2 are SGHRS and YFSETQ. Deletions cut 4 bases from V and 2 bases from J, with 15 bases between. The CDR3 reads CASSTAPAGNYGYTF. CDR3 coding DNA: TGCGCCAGCAGCACGGCCCCGGCAGGCAACTATGGCTACACCTTC.

CDR3 coding DNA: TGCGCCAGCAGCCAAGCCCGAGGGACTAGATTCACCGGGGAGCTGTTTTTT. Amino acid sequence: CASSQARGTRFTGELFF. The chain carries TRBV4-1 and TRBJ2-2, with 8 bases fitting TRBD2. Unmatched junction bases numbered 8, after V lost 1 base and J lost 4 bases. Germline values: CDR1 MGHRA, CDR2 YSYEKL. CDR3 length: 17 residues.

This clonotype has more than one count but fewer than ten. The chain employs TRBV18 and TRBJ2-1; 9 bases align to TRBD1. Germline lookup yields CDR1 KGHSH and CDR2 LQKENI. J was trimmed by 3 bases and V by 3 bases; bases with no gene match: 6. The CDR3 extends over 16 amino acids. CDR3 sequence: CASSPTQGAFYNEQFF. The DNA of the CDR3 is TGTGCCAGCTCACCTACACAGGGGGCGTTCTACAATGAGCAGTTCTTC.

This clonotype was counted between two and nine times. The rearrangement links TRBV29-1 to TRBJ2-7; D is perhaps TRBD2 (5 bases). Germline CDR1 reads SQVTM; CDR2 reads ANQGSEA. The V end lost 4 bases, the J end lost 7 bases, and 26 bases lay between the germline ends. The CDR3 length is 16 residues. In DNA, the CDR3 is TGCAGCGTTGGGCCGCCCCGACCGAGTAGGACTCGAGAGCAGTACTTC. This translates into CSVGPPRPSRTREQYF.

This clonotype was seen a handful of times. The chain is built from TRBV4-3 and TRBJ2-1, with a weak D call TRBD1 (5 bases). Germline V gene sequence: CDR1 LGHNA, CDR2 YSLEER. This CDR3 is built from 15 residues. Trimming took 0 bases from V and 13 from J, leaving 19 bases between them. The CDR3 DNA reads as TGCGCCAGCAGCCAAGATAGACAGTGGGGTGTCGGACAGTTCTTC. Translation: CASSQDRQWGVGQFF.

In this sample, this clonotype turned up a few times. The CDR3 DNA reads TGTGCCATCAGCGAGAGAGACAGAGCTAACTATGGCTACACCTTC. Encoded protein: CAISERDRANYGYTF. The V call is TRBV10-3, the J call TRBJ1-2, with a weak D call TRBD1 (5 bases). Between the trimmed V and J ends, which lost 6 bases and 0 bases, there was a span of 14 bases. Germline V CDR1 and CDR2: ENHRY, SYGVKD. This CDR3 contains 15 residues.

This clonotype has a handful of counts. V and J are TRBV29-1 and TRBJ2-7, with D maybe TRBD1 (6 bases). Germline V gene lookup returns CDR1 SQVTM and CDR2 ANQGSEA. The V and J ends lost 4 bases and 2 bases respectively, with 12 bases between them. The CDR3 runs to 13 residues. The CDR3 is CSVARQDPYEQYF. In nucleotides, the CDR3 is TGCAGCGTTGCGAGACAGGACCCCTACGAGCAGTACTTC.

This rearrangement joins TRBV7-2 to TRBJ2-7; TRBD1 is a possible D gene (5 bases). The V gene lost 5 bases and the J gene lost 7 bases, with 24 bases spanning the gap. The CDR3 loop spans 16 amino acids. Germline values: CDR1 SGHTA, CDR2 FQGNSA. This CDR3 is CASSRKGPPPYNEQYF. The DNA for the CDR3 is TGTGCCAGCAGCCGCAAGGGGCCACCCCCCTACAATGAGCAGTACTTC. Looking up the rest from reference TRBV7-2 and TRBJ2-7 gives the full variable domain: GAGVSQSPSNKVTEKGKDVELRCDPISGHTALYWYRQSLGQGLEFLIYFQGNSAPDKSGLPSDRFSAERTGGSVSTLTIQRTQQEDSAVYLCASSRKGPPPYNEQYFGPGTRLTVT.

The chain links TRBV20-1 to TRBJ1-2, with 7 bases aligning to TRBD1. Per germline, CDR1 DFQATT and CDR2 SNEGSKA (reference sequence). Unmatched junction bases numbered 2, after V lost 5 bases and J lost 5 bases. CDR3 length: 11 amino acids. CDR3 nucleotide sequence: TGCAGTGCTCGACAGGGATATGGCTACACCTTC. It codes for CSARQGYGYTF.

This clonotype was counted once. Germline is not matched at one junction end, which may reflect a read error. The rearrangement links TRBV20-1 to TRBJ2-3; D gene unclear. The CDR3 covers 13 residues. CDR1 and CDR2 (germline): DFQATT, SNEGSKA (reference sequence). Here the CDR3 DNA reads TGCAGTGCTCACGCGGAGAGCAAAGATACGCAGTATTTT. Protein sequence: CSAHAESKDTQYF.

This clonotype turned up a few times. The J gene is TRBJ2-3, the V gene TRBV6-1; D gene uncertain. From germline, CDR1 is MNHNS and CDR2 SASEGT. With 11 bases removed from V and 6 bases from J, the gap between germline ends came to 15 bases. This CDR3 spans 12 amino acids. Here the CDR3 DNA reads TGTGCCGTTCCAGGCGTCGCGGATACGCAGTATTTT. Protein sequence: CAVPGVADTQYF.

This clonotype was seen a handful of times. The chain links TRBV7-3 to TRBJ2-5; no reliable D call. V lost 0 bases to trimming and J lost 4 bases, with 6 bases between them. Per germline, CDR1 SGHTA and CDR2 FQGTGA. This CDR3 has 13 amino acids. CDR3 coding DNA: TGTGCCAGCAGCTTAACATTATTAGAGACCCAGTACTTC. Its protein is CASSLTLLETQYF.

This clonotype was detected a few times. This sequence joins TRBV10-2 and TRBJ2-4; D not certain. The J call is uncertain, as TRBJ2-7 better fits the DNA end. Germline V gene lookup returns CDR1 WSHSY and CDR2 SAAADI. The CDR3 is made up of 12 amino acids. The chain's CDR3 is CATTDGYYEQYF. The CDR3 DNA is TGCGCCACCACAGACGGGTACTACGAGCAGTACTTC.

The rearrangement joins TRBV11-2 to TRBJ2-1; D call uncertain. V was clipped by 2 bases and J by 13 bases, with 18 bases between them. Germline V gene data show CDR1 as SGHAT and CDR2 as FQNNGV. This CDR3 has 14 residues. CDR3 residues: CASSLKSLRAAQFF. Written as DNA, the CDR3 is TGTGCCAGCAGCTTAAAGTCGCTCCGAGCCGCTCAGTTCTTC.

The J gene is TRBJ2-5, the V gene TRBV7-3; D might be TRBD1 (6 bases). Trimming removed 5 bases from V and 4 bases from J, with 11 bases in between. Germline CDR1 SGHTA, CDR2 FQGTGA. This CDR3 region has 13 residues. In DNA, the CDR3 is TGTGCCAGCAGCCCGGGACACGGAGAGACCCAGTACTTC. Translation: CASSPGHGETQYF.

The gene calls are TRBV29-1 and TRBJ2-2; the D gene is possibly TRBD1 (5 bases). The CDR3 has 12 residues. CDR1 is SQVTM, CDR2 ANQGSEA, per germline. Trimming pared 8 bases from V and 1 base from J, leaving 8 bases between. The DNA for the CDR3 is TGCAGCATCGGACAGAACACCGGGGAGCTGTTTTTT. The encoded protein is CSIGQNTGELFF.

The V gene is TRBV5-1, the J gene TRBJ1-6; no firm D call. Germline CDR1 and CDR2: SGHRS and YFSETQ. V lost 0 bases to trimming and J lost 9 bases, with 16 bases between them. There are 16 residues in the CDR3. CDR3 nucleotides: TGCGCCAGCAGCTTGGAGGCCCAGGAGTTGGGTTCACCCCTCCACTTT. It translates to CASSLEAQELGSPLHF.

The chain joins TRBV29-1 to TRBJ2-7, with 7 bases that match TRBD2. The J segment lost 1 base and the V segment lost 4 bases, leaving 4 bases of the junction unmatched. This CDR3 comprises 13 residues. The germline CDR1 and CDR2 sequences are SQVTM and ANQGSEA. The CDR3 bases are TGCAGCGTTGGAGGAGCGGGATCCTACGAGCAGTACTTC. Its protein is CSVGGAGSYEQYF.

V is TRBV5-5 and J is TRBJ1-5; unclear D gene. The CDR3 spans 14 residues. Germline CDR1 SGHKS, CDR2 YYEKEE (reference sequence). Trimming removed 2 bases from V and 2 bases from J, with 8 bases in between. CDR3 region: CASSFGQGNQPQHF. The CDR3, as DNA: TGTGCCAGCAGCTTTGGGCAGGGCAATCAGCCCCAGCATTTT.

The V call is TRBV20-1, the J call TRBJ2-5; the D gene is possibly TRBD2 (5 bases). CDR1 DFQATT and CDR2 SNEGSKA come from the germline V gene (reference sequence). Trimming pared 3 bases from V and 1 base from J, leaving 9 bases between. CDR3 length: 13 amino acids. DNA of the CDR3: TGCAGTGCTAGTACCGGAGGCCAAGAGACCCAGTACTTC. Translated: CSASTGGQETQYF.

The chain carries TRBV15 and TRBJ2-3, with D unresolved. The length of the CDR3 is 14 residues. CDR1 LNHNV and CDR2 YYDKDF come from the germline V gene (reference sequence). V gave up 0 bases and J gave up 0 bases, with 4 bases separating them. The CDR3 spells CATSRDVSTDTQYF. In nucleotides, the CDR3 is TGTGCCACCAGCAGAGATGTCAGCACAGATACGCAGTATTTT.